The entry below gives a single T cell receptor (beta chain) sequence along with its context. The CDR3 totals 16 residues. Trimming shortened V by 0 bases and J by 3 bases, and 14 bases separated the two germline ends. Per the germline V gene, CDR1 is PRHDT and CDR2 is FYEKMQ (reference sequence). The authors prepared the TCRbeta library with unique molecular identifiers. MiXCR was run by TCRdb on the PCR reads, yielding one entry per CDR3 protein. The data contain roughly 500,000 distinct CDR3 sequences, 32% of them seen just once; the ten biggest clones take up 2% to 3%. The data belong to a study of T-cell reconstitution after alpha-beta-depleted transplantation in children.

V usage is TRBV13 and J usage is TRBJ1-1; a weak D match, TRBD1 (6 bases). Sequencing used PBMCs from the stem cell graft donor, obtained from the stem cell graft. This sequence was found in a human donor who donated a stem cell graft to a child with aplastic anemia. CDR3 nucleotide sequence: TGTGCCAGCAGCTTAGGGGGGGGCAGGGGTGACACTGAAGCTTTCTTT. This translates into CASSLGGGRGDTEAFF.